This TCR beta chain originates from a study of shared clonotypes between healthy human individuals. Study-wide results and caveats: Apart from blood, nothing was sampled; tissue repertoires likely differ.

This clone showed up just once. Its matching antigen is unknown. V lost 4 bases and J 7 bases, leaving 16 bases between the germline ends. The CDR3 loop spans 14 amino acids. In germline, CDR1 is GTSNPN, CDR2 SVGIG (reference sequence). Produced via immunoSEQ multiplex PCR; TCRdb's table is partial and in-frame only. The table has fewer than 500,000 clones, 75% to 80% seen once; the top ten hold roughly an eighth. The TCR originated in a woman aged 40 to 50 in good health. Some clones in this sample may be carry-over from other donors' samples. Sample: PBMCs. The V call is TRBV30, the J call TRBJ2-2; no firm D call. The CDR3 loop reads CAWTTRRVGGELFF. The CDR3 DNA reads as TGTGCCTGGACTACCCGACGGGTTGGCGGGGAGCTGTTTTTT.